This T cell receptor beta chain was captured in a study of blood T cell repertoires in COVID-19. Looking at the study overall: The cDNA or gDNA used as material had been derived from T cells, B-cell-depleted T cells, or PBMCs.

V lost 5 bases to trimming and J lost 3 bases; unmatched junction nucleotides: 5. Germline CDR1 SGHVS, CDR2 FNYEAQ. The CDR3 is made up of 15 amino acids. As handled by the study authors: The assay estimated nucleated cells by amplifying reference gene primers. Some clones are missing from TCRdb's copy, which holds only in-frame ones; the method was immunoSEQ multiplex PCR. V, J and clone size are those of that table, while D and trimming were read from the DNA. The sample has hundreds of thousands of clones, 70% to 90% seen once. Participants' own reports of clinical history determined their cohort assignment. Among Cohort 3 donors, those recovered had two negative PCRs, clearance, or symptom resolution.

Sequencing was performed on PBMCs or T cells enriched from blood (not recorded which). The genes are TRBV7-6 and TRBJ2-7; TRBD1 aligns across 12 bases. The clonotype was recovered from a man between 25 and 39 years old who had recovered from COVID-19. CDR3 DNA: TGTGCCAGCAGCGGGGGACAGGGGGCGAACTACGAGCAGTACTTC. As protein: CASSGGQGANYEQYF. The full variable domain, in which reference TRBV7-6 and TRBJ2-7 provide the parts outside the CDR3, is GAGVSQSPRYKVTKRGQDVALRCDPISGHVSLYWYRQALGQGPEFLTYFNYEAQQDKSGLPNDRFSAERPEGSISTLTIQRTEQRDSAMYRCASSGGQGANYEQYFGPGTRLTVT.